A selection of T cell receptor beta chains follows, all from one sample in a study of regulatory T cells in long-lasting Graves disease. TCRdb fed the multiplex PCR reads into MiXCR, producing one record per CDR3 protein. The data contain about 440,000 distinct CDR3 sequences, under 15% of them singletons. These data were also filed under a second study, of T cells in Graves' hyperthyroidism and ophthalmopathy.

The specimen was peripheral blood mononuclear cells (PBMCs), collected at new diagnosis, from a patient treated with antithyroid drugs. These receptors all stem from a woman under 40 with Graves disease. The CDR3 runs from the conserved cysteine through the conserved F or W. The order of the fields is clone size, V gene, D gene, J gene, CDR3 DNA, CDR3 protein. The D gene is left open where the match is weak. Expanded clones get a size class; other rows say once, few or many, or leave the size out.

>many|TRBV10-2|.|TRBJ1-5
TGCGCCAGCAGGGCAGGGGATCAGCCCCAGCATTTT
CASRAGDQPQHF
>many|TRBV5-1|.|TRBJ2-1
TGCGCCAGCAGCCTCCGGGACGCGCGTTACAATGAGCAGTTCTTC
CASSLRDARYNEQFF
>few|TRBV2|TRBD1|TRBJ1-2
TGTGCCAGCACCCCGGACAGGGTAGGGAAGGGCTACACCTTC
CASTPDRVGKGYTF
>many|TRBV18|.|TRBJ2-7
TGTGCCAGCTCACCCCTATCGGCCTACGAGCAGTACTTC
CASSPLSAYEQYF
>few|TRBV20-1|TRBD2|TRBJ2-5
TGCAGTGCTAGAGAACTAGCGGGACCGGAGACCCAGTACTTC
CSARELAGPETQYF
>.|TRBV20-1|TRBD2|TRBJ2-5
TGCAGTGCCTACGGACTAGCGGGAGATGGTGAGACCCAGTACTTC
CSAYGLAGDGETQYF
>.|TRBV6-1|TRBD1|TRBJ1-2
TGTGCCAGCGGTAAACAGGGGGGGTATGGCTACACCTTC
CASGKQGGYGYTF
>.|TRBV29-1|.|TRBJ1-2
TGCAGCGCGGGACGGAACTATGGCTACACCTTC
CSAGRNYGYTF
>.|TRBV12-3/TRBV12-4|.|TRBJ1-5
TGTGCCAGCAGTACCGCCGGGGCGAGCAATCAGCCCCAGCATTTT
CASSTAGASNQPQHF
>many|TRBV12-3/TRBV12-4|.|TRBJ2-7
TGTGCCAGCAGTTTTGGGGGGATGACTAACGAGCAGTACTTC
CASSFGGMTNEQYF
>few|TRBV5-4|TRBD2|TRBJ2-7
TGTGCCAGCAGCCCCCCGGGACGGGAGGGGACCTACGAGCAGTACTTC
CASSPPGREGTYEQYF
>few|TRBV5-6|TRBD1|TRBJ1-1
TGTGCCAGCAGCCCGGGACAGCTTGAAGCTTTCTTT
CASSPGQLEAFF
>.|TRBV5-1|.|TRBJ2-1
TGCGCCAGCAGCTTAAAGATCAATGAGCAGTTCTTC
CASSLKINEQFF
>many|TRBV20-1|.|TRBJ1-3
TGCAGTGCTTTGCGGAGCGGTTTTGGAAACACCATATATTTT
CSALRSGFGNTIYF
>.|TRBV7-6|TRBD2|TRBJ2-1
TGTGCCAGCAGCCGCCCGACTAGCGGGAGGGGGGATGAGCAGTTCTTC
CASSRPTSGRGDEQFF
>many|TRBV28|.|TRBJ2-7
TGTGCCAGCAGTTTCGCCCAGTACGAGCAGTACTTC
CASSFAQYEQYF
>many|TRBV11-2|TRBD1|TRBJ1-1
TGTGCCAGCAGCTCACAGGGGGCTGGGGGGAACACTGAAGCTTTCTTT
CASSSQGAGGNTEAFF
>many|TRBV7-8|TRBD2|TRBJ2-1
TGTGCCAGCAGCTTTCTAGCGGAAAACAATGAGCAGTTCTTC
CASSFLAENNEQFF
>many|TRBV27|.|TRBJ2-3
TGTGCCAGCAGTTTATCGTTCCTAGCCGGGACCGTGGGGCGCACAGATACGCAGTATTTT
CASSLSFLAGTVGRTDTQYF
>many|TRBV27|TRBD1|TRBJ1-6
TGTGCCAGCAGTCAAGGGACAGTCTCCAATTCACCCCTCCACTTT
CASSQGTVSNSPLHF
>.|TRBV7-8|TRBD1|TRBJ1-2
TGTGCCAGCAGCCAAATCCGGACAGGGGGACTAGCTAACTATGGCTACACCTTC
CASSQIRTGGLANYGYTF
>few|TRBV25-1|.|TRBJ1-1
TGTGCCAGCAACACAGGTGGCGCTGAAGCTTTCTTT
CASNTGGAEAFF
>.|TRBV20-1|.|TRBJ2-1
TGCAGTGCTAGAGACCAAACTGGCGACTACAATGAGCAGTTCTTC
CSARDQTGDYNEQFF
>many|TRBV7-8|.|TRBJ2-3
TGTGCCAGCAGCTTAACACAGCCAACAGATACGCAGTATTTT
CASSLTQPTDTQYF
>many|TRBV5-1|TRBD2|TRBJ2-3
TGCGCCAGCGGACTAGCCACAGATACGCAGTATTTT
CASGLATDTQYF
>few|TRBV24-1|TRBD1|TRBJ1-5
TGTGCCACCACAGGAGGGGGCGATCAGCCCCAGCATTTT
CATTGGGDQPQHF
>many|TRBV3-1|.|TRBJ2-3
TGTGCCAGCAGCGCCTGGACAGTTAGCACAGATACGCAGTATTTT
CASSAWTVSTDTQYF
>few|TRBV7-3|.|TRBJ2-2
TGTGCCAGCAGCTATCTTGCCCCTGACATAGTCGGGGAGCTGTTTTTT
CASSYLAPDIVGELFF
>many|TRBV18|TRBD2|TRBJ2-4
TGTGCCAGCTCACCCGGGGGGGTAGCCAAAAACATTCAGTACTTC
CASSPGGVAKNIQYF
>few|TRBV7-9|.|TRBJ2-1
TGTGCCAGCAGCTTGGCCGGGTCTGGAACGGATGAGCAGTTCTTC
CASSLAGSGTDEQFF
>many|TRBV20-1|TRBD1|TRBJ1-2
TGCAGTGCTAGAGATCGGACAGGGGCTGGCTACACCTTC
CSARDRTGAGYTF
>.|TRBV6-1|.|TRBJ2-3
TGTGCCAGCGGGACTGGTACGCAGTATTTT
CASGTGTQYF